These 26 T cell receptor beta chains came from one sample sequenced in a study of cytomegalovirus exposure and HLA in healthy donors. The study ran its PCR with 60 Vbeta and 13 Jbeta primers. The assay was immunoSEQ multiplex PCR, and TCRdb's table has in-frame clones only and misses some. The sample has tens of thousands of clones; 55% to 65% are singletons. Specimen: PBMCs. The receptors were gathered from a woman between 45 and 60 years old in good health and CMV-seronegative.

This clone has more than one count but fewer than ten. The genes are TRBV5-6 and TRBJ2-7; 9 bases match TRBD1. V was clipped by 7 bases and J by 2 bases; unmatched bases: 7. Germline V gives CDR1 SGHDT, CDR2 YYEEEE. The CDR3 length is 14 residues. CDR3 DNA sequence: TGTGCCAGCGGGGGACAGGGAGGGACCTACGAGCAGTACTTC. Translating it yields CASGGQGGTYEQYF.

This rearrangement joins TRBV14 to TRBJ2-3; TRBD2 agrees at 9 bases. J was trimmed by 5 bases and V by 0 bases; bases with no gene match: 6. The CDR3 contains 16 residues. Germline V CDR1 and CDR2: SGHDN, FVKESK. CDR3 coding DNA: TGTGCCAGCAGCCAAGAAATAGCGGGAGTTGAAGATACGCAGTATTTT. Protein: CASSQEIAGVEDTQYF. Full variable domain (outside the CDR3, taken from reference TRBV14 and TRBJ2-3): EAGVTQFPSHSVIEKGQTVTLRCDPISGHDNLYWYRRVMGKEIKFLLHFVKESKQDESGMPNNRFLAERTGGTYSTLKVQPAELEDSGVYFCASSQEIAGVEDTQYFGPGTRLTVL.

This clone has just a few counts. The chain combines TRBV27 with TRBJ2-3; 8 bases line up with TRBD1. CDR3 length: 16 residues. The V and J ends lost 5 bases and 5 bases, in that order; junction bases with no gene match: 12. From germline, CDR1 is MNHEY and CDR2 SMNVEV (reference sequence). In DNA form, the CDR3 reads TGTGCCAGCAGTCCCACACAGGGGGTCGGTGGAGATACGCAGTATTTT. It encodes CASSPTQGVGGDTQYF.

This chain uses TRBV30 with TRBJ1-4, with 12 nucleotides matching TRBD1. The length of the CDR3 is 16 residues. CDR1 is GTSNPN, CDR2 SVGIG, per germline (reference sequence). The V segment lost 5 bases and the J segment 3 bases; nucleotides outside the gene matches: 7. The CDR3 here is CAWEGTGGWANEKLFF. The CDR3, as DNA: TGTGCCTGGGAGGGGACAGGGGGCTGGGCTAATGAAAAACTGTTTTTT.

The CDR3 DNA reads TGTGCCAGCTCCCTAACAGGGGAAACTGAAGCTTTCTTT. This translates into CASSLTGETEAFF. This chain joins TRBV18 and TRBJ1-1; TRBD1 agrees at 7 bases. The germline V gene encodes CDR1 KGHSH and CDR2 LQKENI. The CDR3 spans 13 residues. V shed 6 bases, J shed 5 bases, and the junction held 6 bases outside the gene matches.

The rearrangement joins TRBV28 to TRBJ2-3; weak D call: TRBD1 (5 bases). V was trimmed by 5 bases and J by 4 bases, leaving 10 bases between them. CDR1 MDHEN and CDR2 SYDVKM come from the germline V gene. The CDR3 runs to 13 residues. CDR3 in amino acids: CASSPGLPDTQYF. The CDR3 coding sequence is TGTGCCAGCAGTCCAGGGCTCCCAGATACGCAGTATTTT. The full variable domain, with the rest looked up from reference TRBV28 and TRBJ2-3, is DVKVTQSSRYLVKRTGEKVFLECVQDMDHENMFWYRQDPGLGLRLIYFSYDVKMKEKGDIPEGYSVSREKKERFSLILESASTNQTSMYLCASSPGLPDTQYFGPGTRLTVL.

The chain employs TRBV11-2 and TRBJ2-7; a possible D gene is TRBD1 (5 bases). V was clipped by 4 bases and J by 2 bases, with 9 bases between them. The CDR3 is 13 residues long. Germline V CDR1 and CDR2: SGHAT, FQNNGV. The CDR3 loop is CASSWGRTYEQYF. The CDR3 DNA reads TGTGCCAGCAGCTGGGGCAGAACCTACGAGCAGTACTTC.

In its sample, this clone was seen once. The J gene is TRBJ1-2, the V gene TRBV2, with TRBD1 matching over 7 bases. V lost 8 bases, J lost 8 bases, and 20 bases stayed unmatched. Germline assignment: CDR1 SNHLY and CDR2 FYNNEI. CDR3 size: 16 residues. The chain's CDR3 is CASRLSFRVDRAGYTF. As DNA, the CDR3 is TGTGCCAGCCGGTTAAGCTTTCGGGTTGACAGGGCGGGCTACACCTTC.

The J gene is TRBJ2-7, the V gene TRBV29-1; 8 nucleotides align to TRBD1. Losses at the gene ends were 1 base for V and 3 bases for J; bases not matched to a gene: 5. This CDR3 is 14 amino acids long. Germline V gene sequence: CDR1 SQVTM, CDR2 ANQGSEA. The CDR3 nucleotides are TGCAGCGTTGAAGTTGGAGACAGGGGCTACGAGCAGTACTTC. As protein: CSVEVGDRGYEQYF.

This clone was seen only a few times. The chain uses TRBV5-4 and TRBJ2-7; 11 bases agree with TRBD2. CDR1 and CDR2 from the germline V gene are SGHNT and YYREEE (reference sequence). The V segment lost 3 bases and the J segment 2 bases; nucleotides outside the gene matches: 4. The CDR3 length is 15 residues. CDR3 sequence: CASSSTSGSPYEQYF. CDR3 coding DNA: TGTGCCAGCAGCTCCACTAGCGGGAGTCCCTACGAGCAGTACTTC.

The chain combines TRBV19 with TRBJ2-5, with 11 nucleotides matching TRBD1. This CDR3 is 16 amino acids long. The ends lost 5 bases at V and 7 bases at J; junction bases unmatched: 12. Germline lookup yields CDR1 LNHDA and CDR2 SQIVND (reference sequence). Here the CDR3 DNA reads TGTGCCAGTAGTGCCTCCGGACAGGGGGCGGGTGTGACCCAGTACTTC. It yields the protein CASSASGQGAGVTQYF.

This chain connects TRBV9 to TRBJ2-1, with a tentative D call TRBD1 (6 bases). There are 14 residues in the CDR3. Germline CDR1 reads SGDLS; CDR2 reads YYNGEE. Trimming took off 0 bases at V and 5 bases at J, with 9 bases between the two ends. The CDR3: CASSVGQGNNEQFF. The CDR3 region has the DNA TGTGCCAGCAGCGTAGGGCAGGGGAACAATGAGCAGTTCTTC. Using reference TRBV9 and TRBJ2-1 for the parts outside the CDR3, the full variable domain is DSGVTQTPKHLITATGQRVTLRCSPRSGDLSVYWYQQSLDQGLQFLIQYYNGEERAKGNILERFSAQQFPDLHSELNLSSLELGDSALYFCASSVGQGNNEQFFGPGTRLTVL.

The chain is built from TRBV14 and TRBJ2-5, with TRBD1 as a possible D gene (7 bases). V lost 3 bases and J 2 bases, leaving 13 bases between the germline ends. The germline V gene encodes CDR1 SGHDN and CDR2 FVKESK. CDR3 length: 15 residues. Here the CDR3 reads CASSQEGARQETQYF. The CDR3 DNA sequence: TGTGCCAGCAGCCAGGAGGGGGCGCGGCAAGAGACCCAGTACTTC. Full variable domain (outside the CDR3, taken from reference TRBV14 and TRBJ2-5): EAGVTQFPSHSVIEKGQTVTLRCDPISGHDNLYWYRRVMGKEIKFLLHFVKESKQDESGMPNNRFLAERTGGTYSTLKVQPAELEDSGVYFCASSQEGARQETQYFGPGTRLLVL.

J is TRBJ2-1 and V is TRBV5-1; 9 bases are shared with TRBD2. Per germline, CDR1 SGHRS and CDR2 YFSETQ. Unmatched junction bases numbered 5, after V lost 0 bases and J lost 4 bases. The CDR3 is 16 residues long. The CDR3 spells CASSLAATSGYNEQFF. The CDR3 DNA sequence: TGCGCCAGCAGCTTGGCGGCGACTAGCGGATACAATGAGCAGTTCTTC. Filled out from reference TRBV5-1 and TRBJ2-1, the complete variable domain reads KAGVTQTPRYLIKTRGQQVTLSCSPISGHRSVSWYQQTPGQGLQFLFEYFSETQRNKGNFPGRFSGRQFSNSRSEMNVSTLELGDSALYLCASSLAATSGYNEQFFGPGTRLTVL.

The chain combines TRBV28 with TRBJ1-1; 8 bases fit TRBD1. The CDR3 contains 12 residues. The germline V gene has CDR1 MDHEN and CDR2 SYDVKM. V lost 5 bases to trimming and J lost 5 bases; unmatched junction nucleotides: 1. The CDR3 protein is CASSGQGTEAFF. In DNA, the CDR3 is TGTGCCAGCAGTGGACAGGGAACTGAAGCTTTCTTT.

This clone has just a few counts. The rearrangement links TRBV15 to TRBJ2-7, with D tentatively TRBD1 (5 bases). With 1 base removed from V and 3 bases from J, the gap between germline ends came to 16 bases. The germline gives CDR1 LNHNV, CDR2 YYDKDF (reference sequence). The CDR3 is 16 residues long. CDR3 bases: TGTGCCACCAGCAGAGTACAAGGGGAAGGGAACTACGAGCAGTACTTC. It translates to CATSRVQGEGNYEQYF.

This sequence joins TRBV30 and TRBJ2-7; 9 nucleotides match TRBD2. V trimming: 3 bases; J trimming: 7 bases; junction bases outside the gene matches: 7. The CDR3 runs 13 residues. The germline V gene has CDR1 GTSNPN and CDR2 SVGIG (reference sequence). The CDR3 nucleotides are TGTGCCTGGAGCGGCGGGGGGGGAGAGGAGCAGTACTTC. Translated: CAWSGGGGEEQYF.

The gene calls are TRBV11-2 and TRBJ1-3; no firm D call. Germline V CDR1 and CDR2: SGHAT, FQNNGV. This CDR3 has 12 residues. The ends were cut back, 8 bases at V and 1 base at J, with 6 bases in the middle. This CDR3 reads CASHLSGNTIYF. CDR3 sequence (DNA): TGTGCCAGCCACTTGTCTGGAAACACCATATATTTT.

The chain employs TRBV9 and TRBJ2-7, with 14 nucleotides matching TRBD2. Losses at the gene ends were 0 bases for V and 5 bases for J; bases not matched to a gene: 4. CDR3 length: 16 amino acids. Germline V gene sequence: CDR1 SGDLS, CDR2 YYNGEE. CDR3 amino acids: CASSVGGLAGVNEQYF. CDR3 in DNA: TGTGCCAGCAGCGTAGGGGGACTAGCGGGAGTAAACGAGCAGTACTTC.

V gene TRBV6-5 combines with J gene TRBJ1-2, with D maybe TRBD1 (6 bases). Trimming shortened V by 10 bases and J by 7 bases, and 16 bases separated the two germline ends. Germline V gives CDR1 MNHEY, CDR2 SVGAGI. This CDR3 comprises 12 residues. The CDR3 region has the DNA TGTGCCACCCGAGGGGGGGTAGCTGGCTACACCTTC. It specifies CATRGGVAGYTF.

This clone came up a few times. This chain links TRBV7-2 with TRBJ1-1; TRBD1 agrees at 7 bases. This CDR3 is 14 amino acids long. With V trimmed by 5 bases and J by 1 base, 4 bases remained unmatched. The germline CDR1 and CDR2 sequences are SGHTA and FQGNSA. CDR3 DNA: TGTGCCAGCAGCCTTGGGACAGCGAACACTGAAGCTTTCTTT. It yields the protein CASSLGTANTEAFF.

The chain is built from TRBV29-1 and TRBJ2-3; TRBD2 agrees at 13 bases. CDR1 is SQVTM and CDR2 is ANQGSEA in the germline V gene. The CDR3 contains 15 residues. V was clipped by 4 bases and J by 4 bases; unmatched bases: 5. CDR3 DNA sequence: TGCAGCGTTGCCGGACTAGCGGGAGCCTCAGATACGCAGTATTTT. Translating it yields CSVAGLAGASDTQYF.

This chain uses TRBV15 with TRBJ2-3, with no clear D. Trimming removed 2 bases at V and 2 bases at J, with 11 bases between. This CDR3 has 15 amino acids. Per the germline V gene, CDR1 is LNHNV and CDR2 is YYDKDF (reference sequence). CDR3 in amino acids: CATSRMGQVTDTQYF. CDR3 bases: TGTGCCACCAGCAGAATGGGCCAGGTCACAGATACGCAGTATTTT.

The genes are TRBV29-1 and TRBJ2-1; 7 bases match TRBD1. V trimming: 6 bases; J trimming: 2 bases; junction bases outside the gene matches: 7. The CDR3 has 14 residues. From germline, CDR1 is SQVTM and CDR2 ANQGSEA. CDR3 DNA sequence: TGCAGCGTAGACCGGGACAGAGCCTACAATGAGCAGTTCTTC. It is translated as CSVDRDRAYNEQFF.

In DNA form, the CDR3 reads TGCGCCAGCAGCCAGAGGCGGGAGGGTTGGAATGAGCAGTTCTTC. Its translation is CASSQRREGWNEQFF. The gene calls are TRBV4-1 and TRBJ2-1, with TRBD2 matching over 9 bases. J gave up 7 bases and V 3 bases, and 7 bases lay outside the gene matches. This CDR3 has 15 residues. From germline, CDR1 is MGHRA and CDR2 YSYEKL.

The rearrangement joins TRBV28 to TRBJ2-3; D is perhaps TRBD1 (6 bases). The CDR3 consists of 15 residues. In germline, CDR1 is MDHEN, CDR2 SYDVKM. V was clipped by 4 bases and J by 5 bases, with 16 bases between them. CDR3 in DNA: TGTGCCAGCAGTTCAGAACAGGGTTTCAGAGATACGCAGTATTTT. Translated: CASSSEQGFRDTQYF. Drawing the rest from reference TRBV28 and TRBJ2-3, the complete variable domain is DVKVTQSSRYLVKRTGEKVFLECVQDMDHENMFWYRQDPGLGLRLIYFSYDVKMKEKGDIPEGYSVSREKKERFSLILESASTNQTSMYLCASSSEQGFRDTQYFGPGTRLTVL.